This note documents a single TCR beta chain sequence. This sample was included in a study of blood T cell repertoires in COVID-19. Study at large: Spain, Italy and the United States supplied samples that represented acute and convalescent COVID-19.

The CDR3 length is 17 residues. Trimming removed 3 bases from V and 2 bases from J; junction bases left unmatched: 3. Germline V gives CDR1 SGHRS, CDR2 YFSETQ. Methods used by the authors: From reference gene primer amplification, estimates of nucleated cell counts were derived. Produced via immunoSEQ multiplex PCR; TCRdb's table is partial and in-frame only. V and J calls plus clone size are reproduced from that table; the DNA served to infer D and trimming. This repertoire shows some 130,000 clones, roughly 90% found once; its top ten account for around 4.6%. Patients at the Seattle site were enrolled during active infection and followed longitudinally.

This sequence originates from a man aged 55 to 70 with COVID-19, enrolled during active disease. The chain recombines TRBV5-1 with TRBJ2-6, with 12 bases aligning to TRBD1. Source material: peripheral blood. The CDR3 sequence is CASSSGTGGPGANVLTF. As DNA, the CDR3 is TGCGCCAGCAGCTCCGGGACAGGGGGCCCTGGGGCCAACGTCCTGACTTTC. Together with reference TRBV5-1 and TRBJ2-6, the CDR3 gives the full variable domain: KAGVTQTPRYLIKTRGQQVTLSCSPISGHRSVSWYQQTPGQGLQFLFEYFSETQRNKGNFPGRFSGRQFSNSRSEMNVSTLELGDSALYLCASSSGTGGPGANVLTFGAGSRLTVL.